The T cell receptor (beta chain) under discussion was sequenced for a study of blood T cells in healthy people across ages. Overall study results and limits: Calculation of diversity from one million T cells yielded estimates considered to be underestimates.

There were healthy Caucasian individuals from Russia, aged roughly 6 to 95, serving as donors. The CDR3 loop spans 12 amino acids. V shed 5 bases, J shed 11 bases, and the junction held 8 bases outside the gene matches. Combining a sample-barcoded 5' primer with a J-beta primer mix, a second PCR ran for roughly 6 to 12 cycles. TCRdb processed the 5' RACE reads anew with MiXCR; each CDR3 protein has one entry. The sample has 800,000 to 900,000 distinct CDR3 sequences; around 68% are singletons. With regard to this clonotype: The antigen is not known.

What was sequenced was blood. The genes are TRBV12-3 or TRBV12-4 and TRBJ2-5, with TRBD1 matching 7 bases. The receptor comes from a man aged 30 to 45 in good health. The CDR3 sequence: CASSPLGQKQYF. CDR3 nucleotide sequence: TGTGCCAGCAGTCCCCTGGGACAGAAGCAGTACTTC.